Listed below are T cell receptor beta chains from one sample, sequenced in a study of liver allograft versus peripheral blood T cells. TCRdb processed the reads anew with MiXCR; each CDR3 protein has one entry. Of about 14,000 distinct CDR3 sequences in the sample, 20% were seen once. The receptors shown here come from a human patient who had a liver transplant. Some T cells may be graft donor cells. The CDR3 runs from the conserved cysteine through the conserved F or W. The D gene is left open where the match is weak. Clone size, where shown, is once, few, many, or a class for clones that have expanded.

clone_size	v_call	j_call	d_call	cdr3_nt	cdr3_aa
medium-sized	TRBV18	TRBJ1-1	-	TGTGCCAGCTCACCGGGACGGGGGGCTGAAGCTTTCTTT	CASSPGRGAEAFF
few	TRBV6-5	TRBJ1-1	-	TGTGCCAGTCAAATTCGGGACCGGTCTGAAGCTTTCTTT	CASQIRDRSEAFF
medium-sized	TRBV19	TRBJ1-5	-	TGTGCCAGTAGTGAACTTATAGGCAATCAGCCCCAGCATTTT	CASSELIGNQPQHF
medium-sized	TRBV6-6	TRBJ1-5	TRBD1	TGTGCCAGCAGTTACGGGTTGGGCGGGACAGGGGGCTGGCAGCCCCAGCATTTT	CASSYGLGGTGGWQPQHF
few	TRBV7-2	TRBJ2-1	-	TGTGCCAGCAGTCCTAGGGGTCCCACCTACAATGAGCAGTTCTTC	CASSPRGPTYNEQFF
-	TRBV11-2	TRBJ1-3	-	TGTGCCAGCAGCCAACAGGGCTACACCATATATTTT	CASSQQGYTIYF
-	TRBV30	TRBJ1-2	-	TGTGCCTGCCTTCCATGGGAAGGGGGAGATGGCTACACCTTC	CACLPWEGGDGYTF
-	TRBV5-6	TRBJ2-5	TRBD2	TGTGCCAGCAGCTTCGGGAGGCAAGAGACCCAGTACTTC	CASSFGRQETQYF
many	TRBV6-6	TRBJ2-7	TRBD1	TGTGCCAGCAGTTCGGGGACAGGCAGCTCCTACGAGCAGTACTTC	CASSSGTGSSYEQYF
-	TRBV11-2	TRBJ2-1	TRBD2	TGTGCCAGCAGCTCCCCAAGACTAGCCCTCAGGGAGCAGTTCTTC	CASSSPRLALREQFF
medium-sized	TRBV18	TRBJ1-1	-	TGTGCCAGCTCACCACAGGAAGGGCCGGTAATTTACACTGAAGCTTTCTTT	CASSPQEGPVIYTEAFF
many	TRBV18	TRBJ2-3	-	TGTGCCAGCTCACCAGGGTTCCGCACAGATACGCAGTATTTT	CASSPGFRTDTQYF
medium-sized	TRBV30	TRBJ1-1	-	TGTGCCTGGAGTCAAGGGGGACCTGAAGCTTTCTTT	CAWSQGGPEAFF
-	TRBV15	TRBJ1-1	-	TGTGCCACCACGAGAGTCATGAACACTGAAGCTTTCTTT	CATTRVMNTEAFF
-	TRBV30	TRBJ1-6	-	TGTGCCTGGATCCCCCTTGACGCGGGAAATTCACCCCTCCACTTT	CAWIPLDAGNSPLHF
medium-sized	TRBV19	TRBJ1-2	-	TGTGCCAGTAGTATCCTTCTGCGGCAGGGAGCCTCGTACACCTTC	CASSILLRQGASYTF
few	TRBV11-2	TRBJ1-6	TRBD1	TGTGCCAGCAGCGGACAGGGGGCGGGTTGGAATTCACCCCTCCACTTT	CASSGQGAGWNSPLHF
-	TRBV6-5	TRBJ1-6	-	TGTGCCAGCAGTTACTCCTTGAGATCACCCCTCCACTTT	CASSYSLRSPLHF
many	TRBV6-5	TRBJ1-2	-	TGTGCCAGCAGTTCGGAAGGGGTAGGCCTGAGGGGCTACACCTTC	CASSSEGVGLRGYTF
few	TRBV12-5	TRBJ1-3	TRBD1	TGTGCTAGTGGGAGGGGGCCGGCTGGAAACACCATATATTTT	CASGRGPAGNTIYF
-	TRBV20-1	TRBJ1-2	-	TGCAGTGCTGAGCGACGGGGAGCTAACTATGGCTACACCTTC	CSAERRGANYGYTF
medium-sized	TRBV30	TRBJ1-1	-	TGTGCCTGGAGTGAAGGTTCGTACACTGAAGCTTTCTTT	CAWSEGSYTEAFF
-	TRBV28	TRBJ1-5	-	TGTGCCAGCCTTTTTGGACGCCAGCCCCAGCATTTT	CASLFGRQPQHF
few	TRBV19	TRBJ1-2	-	TGTGCCAGTAGTCTAATAAGTGGACAGACGGGCTACACCTTC	CASSLISGQTGYTF
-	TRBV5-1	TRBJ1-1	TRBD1	TGTGCCAGCAGCCCTGACAGGGGGGGCGGATATAGGGAAGCTTTCTTT	CASSPDRGGGYREAFF
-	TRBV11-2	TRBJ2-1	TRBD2	TGTGCCAGCAGCTTCGCCGGGACTAGCGGGGGGTGGTCCTACAATGAGCAGTTCTTC	CASSFAGTSGGWSYNEQFF
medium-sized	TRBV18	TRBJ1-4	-	TGTGCCAGCTCACCCCAGGGGACTAATGAAAAACTGTTTTTT	CASSPQGTNEKLFF
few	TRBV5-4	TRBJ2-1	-	TGTGCCAGCAGCTTGACGAATGAGCAGTTCTTC	CASSLTNEQFF
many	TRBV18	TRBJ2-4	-	TGTGCCAGCTCACAGGGTGGCGCCTGGAACATTCAGTACTTC	CASSQGGAWNIQYF
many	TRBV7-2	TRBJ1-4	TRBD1	TGTGCCAGCAGCTTAGATCGGGACAGTAATGAAAAACTGTTTTTT	CASSLDRDSNEKLFF
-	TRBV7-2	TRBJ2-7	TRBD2	TGTGCCAGCAGCCAATGTGTCGGGGGGTGGGGCGAGCAGTACTTC	CASSQCVGGWGEQYF
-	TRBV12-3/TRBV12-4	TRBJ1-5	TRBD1	TGTGCCAGCAGCGTCGGGACAGGGGACCAGCCCCAGCATTTT	CASSVGTGDQPQHF
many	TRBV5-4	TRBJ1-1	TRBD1	TGTGCCAGCAGCAACGGACAGGTCCTCACTGAAGCTTTCTTT	CASSNGQVLTEAFF
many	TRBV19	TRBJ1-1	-	TGTGCCAGTAGTATCGGGACTGTACCTGTTGCTTTCTTT	CASSIGTVPVAFF
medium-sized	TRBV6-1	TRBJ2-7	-	TGTGCCAGCATTGCGGGTCACGAGCAGTACTTC	CASIAGHEQYF
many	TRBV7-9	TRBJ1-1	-	TGTGCCAGCAGCTCTCGGGGACAAGCTTTCTTT	CASSSRGQAFF